These T cell receptor beta chains were read from a single sample in a study of T cell repertoires in cytomegalovirus infection. Their target antigens are unknown. TCRdb called the reads again in MiXCR, with one record for every CDR3 protein. The sample lists about half a million distinct CDR3 sequences; roughly 34% were seen once. Specimen: cultured PBMCs, collected from culture after CMV antigen stimulation. These receptors all come from a human donor in good health (CMV status not recorded). Some clones in this sample may be carry-over from other donors' samples. Both conserved end residues are part of each CDR3. The D gene is left open where the match is weak. Where a row states a size, it is once, few, many or the class of an expanded clone; other rows omit it.

size	length	V	D	J	CDR3	DNA
.	14	TRBV7-9	.	TRBJ2-3	CASSLGRGSDTQYF	TGTGCCAGCAGCTTAGGGAGGGGTTCGGATACGCAGTATTTT
.	15	TRBV18	.	TRBJ1-2	CASSPLKQGYYGYTF	TGTGCCAGCTCACCTCTAAAACAGGGCTACTATGGCTACACCTTC
once	17	TRBV18	TRBD2	TRBJ2-5	CASSPPIKLAGGETQYF	TGTGCCAGCTCACCACCGATTAAACTAGCGGGAGGGGAGACCCAGTACTTC
.	16	TRBV7-8	TRBD2	TRBJ2-5	CASSFWASGYQETQYF	TGTGCCAGCAGCTTTTGGGCTAGCGGGTACCAAGAGACCCAGTACTTC
few	13	TRBV19	.	TRBJ1-6	CASNAGDNSPLHF	TGTGCCAGTAATGCGGGGGATAATTCACCCCTCCACTTT
.	15	TRBV7-2	TRBD1	TRBJ2-7	CASSFTRDSRYEQYF	TGTGCCAGCAGCTTTACCCGGGACAGTCGGTACGAGCAGTACTTC
few	14	TRBV6-2/TRBV6-3	.	TRBJ1-1	CASSSDLMGAEAFF	TGTGCCAGCAGTTCTGACCTTATGGGGGCTGAAGCTTTCTTT
few	14	TRBV12-3/TRBV12-4	.	TRBJ1-2	CASRPGLRGHGYTF	TGTGCCAGCAGACCGGGACTCCGAGGGCATGGCTACACCTTC
.	16	TRBV4-3	TRBD2	TRBJ2-1	CASSQRAAGVNNEQFF	TGCGCCAGCAGCCAGAGGGCAGCGGGAGTCAACAATGAGCAGTTCTTC
many	17	TRBV7-2	TRBD2	TRBJ2-3	CASSPWGSGSKRDTQYF	TGTGCCAGCAGCCCTTGGGGTAGCGGGAGTAAAAGGGATACGCAGTATTTT
many	15	TRBV7-2	.	TRBJ1-2	CASSSGWRRNYGYTF	TGTGCCAGCAGCTCCGGTTGGAGGAGGAACTATGGCTACACCTTC
once	15	TRBV28	TRBD1	TRBJ1-5	CASSFAGQHNQPQHF	TGTGCCAGCAGTTTCGCGGGACAGCACAATCAGCCCCAGCATTTT
.	15	TRBV6-2/TRBV6-3	.	TRBJ2-1	CASSYRPPVSDEQFF	TGTGCCAGCAGTTACCGTCCACCCGTGAGCGATGAGCAGTTCTTC